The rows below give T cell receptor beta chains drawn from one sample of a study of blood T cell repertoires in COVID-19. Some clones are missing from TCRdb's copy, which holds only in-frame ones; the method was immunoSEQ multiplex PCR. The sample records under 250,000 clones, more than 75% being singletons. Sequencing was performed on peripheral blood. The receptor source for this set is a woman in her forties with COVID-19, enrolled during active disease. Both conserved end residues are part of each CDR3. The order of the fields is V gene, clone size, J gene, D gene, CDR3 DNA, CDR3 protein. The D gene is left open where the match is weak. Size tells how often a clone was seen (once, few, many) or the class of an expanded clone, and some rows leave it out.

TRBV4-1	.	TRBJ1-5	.	TGCGCCAGCAGCCAAGCCGGCGGAGACAATCAGCCCCAGCATTTT	CASSQAGGDNQPQHF
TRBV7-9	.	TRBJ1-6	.	TGTGCCAGCAGCCCGGGAGGGGTGAATAATTCACCCCTCCACTTT	CASSPGGVNNSPLHF
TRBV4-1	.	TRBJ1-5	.	TGCGCCAGCAGCCAAGTGGGTGACACTTATCAGCCCCAGCATTTT	CASSQVGDTYQPQHF
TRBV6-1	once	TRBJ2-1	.	TGTGCCAGCAGTGAAGGCGGGGGCCCTTACAATGAGCAGTTCTTC	CASSEGGGPYNEQFF
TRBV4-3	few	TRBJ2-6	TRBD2	TGCGCCAGCAGCCAAGAGGGACTAGCGGGGGTCTCTGGGGCCAACGTCCTGACTTTC	CASSQEGLAGVSGANVLTF
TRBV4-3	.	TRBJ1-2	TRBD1	TGCGCCAGCAGCCAAGATCCGGGACAGGGGGCGCATGGCTACACCTTC	CASSQDPGQGAHGYTF
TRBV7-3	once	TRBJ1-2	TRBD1	TGTGCCAGCAGCTCGGGACAGACTGCGACGAGCGGCTACACCTTC	CASSSGQTATSGYTF
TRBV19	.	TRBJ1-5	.	TGTGCCAGTAGTACAAACCTGTTGCGGGGTGGGAGCAATCAGCCCCAGCATTTT	CASSTNLLRGGSNQPQHF
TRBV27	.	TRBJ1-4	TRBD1	TGTGCCAGCAGACGGACAGGGCCTGGAACTAATGAAAAACTGTTTTTT	CASRRTGPGTNEKLFF
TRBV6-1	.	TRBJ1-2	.	TGTGCCAGCAGTGAGTCGGGGGGAAACAGAGGTGGCTACACCTTC	CASSESGGNRGGYTF